Following are 13 T cell receptor beta chains from one sample sequenced in a study of blood T cell repertoires in COVID-19. Only in-frame clones appear in the TCRdb table, and some are missing; sequencing was by immunoSEQ multiplex PCR. The sample shows about 200,000 clones, 85% of them seen only once. The specimen was peripheral blood. All receptors derive from a woman aged 80 or over with acute or convalescent COVID-19.

This chain uses TRBV4-2 with TRBJ2-7, with 10 bases aligning to TRBD2. The CDR3 loop spans 17 amino acids. The junction had 6 bases not matched to a gene; V was cut back by 1 base and J by 0 bases. CDR1 and CDR2 from the germline V gene are LGHNA and YNFKEQ. CDR3 region: CASSQVSGTSDSYEQYF. CDR3 nucleotides: TGTGCCAGCAGCCAAGTGTCCGGGACTAGCGACTCCTACGAGCAGTACTTC.

This clone was detected only once. This rearrangement joins TRBV7-8 to TRBJ1-1, with D possibly TRBD1 on 6 matching bases. The CDR3 length is 14 residues. The V end was cut by 5 bases, the J end by 3 bases, with 13 bases between. Germline V lookup: CDR1 SGHVS, CDR2 FQNEAQ. CDR3 protein: CASSNAQGYTEAFF. CDR3 nucleotide sequence: TGTGCCAGCAGCAATGCACAGGGCTACACTGAAGCTTTCTTT.

The genes are TRBV14 and TRBJ2-2; a weak D match, TRBD2 (6 bases). Per the germline V gene, CDR1 is SGHDN and CDR2 is FVKESK. This CDR3 is built from 17 residues. V gave up 4 bases and J gave up 4 bases, with 19 bases separating them. The chain's CDR3 is CASSPYGGVGVTGELFF. CDR3 in DNA: TGTGCCAGCAGCCCCTATGGAGGGGTAGGAGTCACCGGGGAGCTGTTTTTT.

V is TRBV7-9 and J is TRBJ1-2; TRBD1 matches at 7 bases. This CDR3 region has 14 residues. Germline V CDR1 and CDR2: SEHNR, FQNEAQ (reference sequence). V trimming: 6 bases; J trimming: 0 bases; junction bases outside the gene matches: 4. CDR3: CASSTTGTNYGYTF. The CDR3, as DNA: TGTGCCAGCAGTACGACAGGGACTAACTATGGCTACACCTTC.

The chain carries TRBV30 and TRBJ1-2; D might be TRBD1 (5 bases). Germline lookup yields CDR1 GTSNPN and CDR2 SVGIG (reference sequence). The CDR3 extends over 17 amino acids. V lost 3 bases and J lost 2, with 22 bases in between. CDR3 nucleotide sequence: TGTGCCTGGAGATTTGGGTTGAGAGAGTCAGGGAACTATGGCTACACCTTC. This encodes CAWRFGLRESGNYGYTF.

V is TRBV30 and J is TRBJ2-1, with 8 bases aligning to TRBD2. Germline V lookup: CDR1 GTSNPN, CDR2 SVGIG (reference sequence). This CDR3 is built from 23 residues. V shed 0 bases, J shed 6 bases, and the junction held 31 bases outside the gene matches. The CDR3 reads CAWSVRWGEYSPSGLDSFNEQFF. The CDR3 DNA follows: TGTGCCTGGAGTGTACGTTGGGGGGAGTATAGTCCTAGCGGGCTAGATAGCTTCAATGAGCAGTTCTTC.

V gene TRBV5-1 combines with J gene TRBJ1-1; possibly TRBD1 for D (5 bases). From germline, CDR1 is SGHRS and CDR2 YFSETQ. This CDR3 contains 15 residues. V lost 1 base and J lost 1, with 11 bases in between. In DNA form, the CDR3 reads TGCGCCAGCAGCTTGCGGGCGGGGGGGAACACTGAAGCTTTCTTT. As protein: CASSLRAGGNTEAFF.

The CDR3 nucleotides read TGTGCCAGCAGCTCGCTCTGGGCTAGCGGGAGGCGCCCTCAAGAGACCCAGTACTTC. It yields the protein CASSSLWASGRRPQETQYF. This sequence joins TRBV11-2 and TRBJ2-5; TRBD2 matches 11 bases. Germline trimming cut 4 bases from V and 2 bases from J; bases unmatched to any gene: 15. Germline CDR1 is SGHAT and CDR2 is FQNNGV. The CDR3 sequence is 19 residues long.

The J gene is TRBJ1-5, the V gene TRBV19; a weak D match, TRBD1 (5 bases). V lost 3 bases to trimming and J lost 5 bases, with 14 bases between them. The CDR3 consists of 15 residues. Germline values: CDR1 LNHDA, CDR2 SQIVND (reference sequence). The DNA for the CDR3 is TGTGCCAGTAGTATGGAGGGGTTTGGGGATCAGCCCCAGCATTTT. Amino acids: CASSMEGFGDQPQHF.

V and J are TRBV4-3 and TRBJ2-5, with TRBD2 identical over 9 bases. Germline values: CDR1 LGHNA, CDR2 YSLEER. The CDR3 totals 14 residues. After removal of 3 bases from V and 5 bases from J, the junction contained 4 bases not matched to a gene. Here the CDR3 reads CASSQVAGVETQYF. For the CDR3, the DNA is TGCGCCAGCAGCCAGGTAGCGGGAGTGGAGACCCAGTACTTC.

This clone was counted a single time. The rearrangement links TRBV10-3 to TRBJ1-2, with 7 positions matching TRBD1. The CDR3 runs 14 residues. Germline CDR1 and CDR2: ENHRY and SYGVKD. The V and J ends lost 4 bases and 3 bases, in that order; junction bases with no gene match: 5. CDR3 nucleotide sequence: TGTGCCATCAGTGGTCAGGGGGGCGACTATGGCTACACCTTC. Its protein product is CAISGQGGDYGYTF.

V is TRBV3-1 (or the pseudogene TRBV3-2) and J is TRBJ2-1; 10 positions agree with TRBD2. CDR1 LGHDT and CDR2 YNNKEL come from the germline V gene (reference sequence). The length of the CDR3 is 16 residues. V dropped 2 bases and J dropped 4; count of bases not matched to a gene: 5. This chain's CDR3 is CASSQNSGRPYNEQFF. Here the CDR3 DNA reads TGTGCCAGCAGCCAAAATAGCGGGAGGCCTTACAATGAGCAGTTCTTC.

The chain links TRBV5-1 to TRBJ2-1, with D hard to call. This CDR3 is built from 16 residues. CDR1 and CDR2 (germline): SGHRS, YFSETQ. Between the trimmed V and J ends, which lost 4 bases and 4 bases, there was a span of 18 bases. CDR3 sequence (DNA): TGCGCCAGCAGCGCGCATAGCTACTATAGTTACAATGAGCAGTTCTTC. Translation gives CASSAHSYYSYNEQFF.